In its sample, the clone carrying this T cell receptor (beta chain) ranks as medium-sized. Its specificity is not known. Treatment here: roughly 10-day PBMC culture with coronavirus spike peptide pools or control peptides (ViraFEST assay). V was pared by 6 bases and J by 7 bases, with 18 bases between. The length of the CDR3 is 13 residues. Germline lookup yields CDR1 DFQATT and CDR2 SNEGSKA (reference sequence). These data are taken from a study of vaccination and CD4 T cells after COVID-19. Background on the study: Convalescent participants consisted of six males and four females, two being Hispanic. Diagnosis preceded the drawing of post-COVID samples by a median roughly 96 days (range 35 to 161).

CD4+ T cells that had been cultured provided DNA sequenced with the Oncomine TCR Beta short-read assay. TCRdb re-called the PCR reads with MiXCR, one entry per CDR3 protein. The sample comprises roughly 6,800 distinct CDR3 sequences, roughly 27% of which are singletons, and more than 8% rests with the top ten. This chain joins TRBV20-1 and TRBJ2-5, with D possibly TRBD2 on 5 matching bases. Sequenced here: CD4+ T cells from blood, cultured in vitro, sampled after SARS-CoV-2 vaccination. The clonotype was recovered from a human donor who had recovered from COVID-19. The CDR3: CSAPAASFRTQYF. The CDR3 DNA follows: TGCAGTGCGCCGGCGGCTAGCTTCCGGACCCAGTACTTC.